This section outlines one TCR beta chain sequence together with its context. The antigen remains unidentified. TCRdb reprocessed the 5' RACE reads via MiXCR and lists one record per CDR3 protein. Among 550,000 to 700,000 distinct CDR3 sequences listed, 7.5% to 10% were seen once. The V segment lost 5 bases and the J segment 7 bases; nucleotides outside the gene matches: 8. The CDR3 is 17 residues long. Per the germline V gene, CDR1 is SEHNR and CDR2 is FQNEAQ (reference sequence). The sample originates from a study of identical twins. The study's findings and limits: There were fewer insertions in abundant cord blood beta clonotypes, but memory repertoires showed no such pattern.

Every sampled donor was Caucasian and healthy. A further study also used this sample, focusing on yellow fever vaccine responses in identical twins.

The V call is TRBV7-9, the J call TRBJ2-1; 16 nucleotides match TRBD2. This TCR came from a woman aged 18-29 years in good health. The sequenced sample was PBMCs. Written as DNA, the CDR3 is TGTGCCAGCAGCCCCGCCGGGACTAGCGGGAGGGAGAATGAGCAGTTCTTC. Its translation is CASSPAGTSGRENEQFF.